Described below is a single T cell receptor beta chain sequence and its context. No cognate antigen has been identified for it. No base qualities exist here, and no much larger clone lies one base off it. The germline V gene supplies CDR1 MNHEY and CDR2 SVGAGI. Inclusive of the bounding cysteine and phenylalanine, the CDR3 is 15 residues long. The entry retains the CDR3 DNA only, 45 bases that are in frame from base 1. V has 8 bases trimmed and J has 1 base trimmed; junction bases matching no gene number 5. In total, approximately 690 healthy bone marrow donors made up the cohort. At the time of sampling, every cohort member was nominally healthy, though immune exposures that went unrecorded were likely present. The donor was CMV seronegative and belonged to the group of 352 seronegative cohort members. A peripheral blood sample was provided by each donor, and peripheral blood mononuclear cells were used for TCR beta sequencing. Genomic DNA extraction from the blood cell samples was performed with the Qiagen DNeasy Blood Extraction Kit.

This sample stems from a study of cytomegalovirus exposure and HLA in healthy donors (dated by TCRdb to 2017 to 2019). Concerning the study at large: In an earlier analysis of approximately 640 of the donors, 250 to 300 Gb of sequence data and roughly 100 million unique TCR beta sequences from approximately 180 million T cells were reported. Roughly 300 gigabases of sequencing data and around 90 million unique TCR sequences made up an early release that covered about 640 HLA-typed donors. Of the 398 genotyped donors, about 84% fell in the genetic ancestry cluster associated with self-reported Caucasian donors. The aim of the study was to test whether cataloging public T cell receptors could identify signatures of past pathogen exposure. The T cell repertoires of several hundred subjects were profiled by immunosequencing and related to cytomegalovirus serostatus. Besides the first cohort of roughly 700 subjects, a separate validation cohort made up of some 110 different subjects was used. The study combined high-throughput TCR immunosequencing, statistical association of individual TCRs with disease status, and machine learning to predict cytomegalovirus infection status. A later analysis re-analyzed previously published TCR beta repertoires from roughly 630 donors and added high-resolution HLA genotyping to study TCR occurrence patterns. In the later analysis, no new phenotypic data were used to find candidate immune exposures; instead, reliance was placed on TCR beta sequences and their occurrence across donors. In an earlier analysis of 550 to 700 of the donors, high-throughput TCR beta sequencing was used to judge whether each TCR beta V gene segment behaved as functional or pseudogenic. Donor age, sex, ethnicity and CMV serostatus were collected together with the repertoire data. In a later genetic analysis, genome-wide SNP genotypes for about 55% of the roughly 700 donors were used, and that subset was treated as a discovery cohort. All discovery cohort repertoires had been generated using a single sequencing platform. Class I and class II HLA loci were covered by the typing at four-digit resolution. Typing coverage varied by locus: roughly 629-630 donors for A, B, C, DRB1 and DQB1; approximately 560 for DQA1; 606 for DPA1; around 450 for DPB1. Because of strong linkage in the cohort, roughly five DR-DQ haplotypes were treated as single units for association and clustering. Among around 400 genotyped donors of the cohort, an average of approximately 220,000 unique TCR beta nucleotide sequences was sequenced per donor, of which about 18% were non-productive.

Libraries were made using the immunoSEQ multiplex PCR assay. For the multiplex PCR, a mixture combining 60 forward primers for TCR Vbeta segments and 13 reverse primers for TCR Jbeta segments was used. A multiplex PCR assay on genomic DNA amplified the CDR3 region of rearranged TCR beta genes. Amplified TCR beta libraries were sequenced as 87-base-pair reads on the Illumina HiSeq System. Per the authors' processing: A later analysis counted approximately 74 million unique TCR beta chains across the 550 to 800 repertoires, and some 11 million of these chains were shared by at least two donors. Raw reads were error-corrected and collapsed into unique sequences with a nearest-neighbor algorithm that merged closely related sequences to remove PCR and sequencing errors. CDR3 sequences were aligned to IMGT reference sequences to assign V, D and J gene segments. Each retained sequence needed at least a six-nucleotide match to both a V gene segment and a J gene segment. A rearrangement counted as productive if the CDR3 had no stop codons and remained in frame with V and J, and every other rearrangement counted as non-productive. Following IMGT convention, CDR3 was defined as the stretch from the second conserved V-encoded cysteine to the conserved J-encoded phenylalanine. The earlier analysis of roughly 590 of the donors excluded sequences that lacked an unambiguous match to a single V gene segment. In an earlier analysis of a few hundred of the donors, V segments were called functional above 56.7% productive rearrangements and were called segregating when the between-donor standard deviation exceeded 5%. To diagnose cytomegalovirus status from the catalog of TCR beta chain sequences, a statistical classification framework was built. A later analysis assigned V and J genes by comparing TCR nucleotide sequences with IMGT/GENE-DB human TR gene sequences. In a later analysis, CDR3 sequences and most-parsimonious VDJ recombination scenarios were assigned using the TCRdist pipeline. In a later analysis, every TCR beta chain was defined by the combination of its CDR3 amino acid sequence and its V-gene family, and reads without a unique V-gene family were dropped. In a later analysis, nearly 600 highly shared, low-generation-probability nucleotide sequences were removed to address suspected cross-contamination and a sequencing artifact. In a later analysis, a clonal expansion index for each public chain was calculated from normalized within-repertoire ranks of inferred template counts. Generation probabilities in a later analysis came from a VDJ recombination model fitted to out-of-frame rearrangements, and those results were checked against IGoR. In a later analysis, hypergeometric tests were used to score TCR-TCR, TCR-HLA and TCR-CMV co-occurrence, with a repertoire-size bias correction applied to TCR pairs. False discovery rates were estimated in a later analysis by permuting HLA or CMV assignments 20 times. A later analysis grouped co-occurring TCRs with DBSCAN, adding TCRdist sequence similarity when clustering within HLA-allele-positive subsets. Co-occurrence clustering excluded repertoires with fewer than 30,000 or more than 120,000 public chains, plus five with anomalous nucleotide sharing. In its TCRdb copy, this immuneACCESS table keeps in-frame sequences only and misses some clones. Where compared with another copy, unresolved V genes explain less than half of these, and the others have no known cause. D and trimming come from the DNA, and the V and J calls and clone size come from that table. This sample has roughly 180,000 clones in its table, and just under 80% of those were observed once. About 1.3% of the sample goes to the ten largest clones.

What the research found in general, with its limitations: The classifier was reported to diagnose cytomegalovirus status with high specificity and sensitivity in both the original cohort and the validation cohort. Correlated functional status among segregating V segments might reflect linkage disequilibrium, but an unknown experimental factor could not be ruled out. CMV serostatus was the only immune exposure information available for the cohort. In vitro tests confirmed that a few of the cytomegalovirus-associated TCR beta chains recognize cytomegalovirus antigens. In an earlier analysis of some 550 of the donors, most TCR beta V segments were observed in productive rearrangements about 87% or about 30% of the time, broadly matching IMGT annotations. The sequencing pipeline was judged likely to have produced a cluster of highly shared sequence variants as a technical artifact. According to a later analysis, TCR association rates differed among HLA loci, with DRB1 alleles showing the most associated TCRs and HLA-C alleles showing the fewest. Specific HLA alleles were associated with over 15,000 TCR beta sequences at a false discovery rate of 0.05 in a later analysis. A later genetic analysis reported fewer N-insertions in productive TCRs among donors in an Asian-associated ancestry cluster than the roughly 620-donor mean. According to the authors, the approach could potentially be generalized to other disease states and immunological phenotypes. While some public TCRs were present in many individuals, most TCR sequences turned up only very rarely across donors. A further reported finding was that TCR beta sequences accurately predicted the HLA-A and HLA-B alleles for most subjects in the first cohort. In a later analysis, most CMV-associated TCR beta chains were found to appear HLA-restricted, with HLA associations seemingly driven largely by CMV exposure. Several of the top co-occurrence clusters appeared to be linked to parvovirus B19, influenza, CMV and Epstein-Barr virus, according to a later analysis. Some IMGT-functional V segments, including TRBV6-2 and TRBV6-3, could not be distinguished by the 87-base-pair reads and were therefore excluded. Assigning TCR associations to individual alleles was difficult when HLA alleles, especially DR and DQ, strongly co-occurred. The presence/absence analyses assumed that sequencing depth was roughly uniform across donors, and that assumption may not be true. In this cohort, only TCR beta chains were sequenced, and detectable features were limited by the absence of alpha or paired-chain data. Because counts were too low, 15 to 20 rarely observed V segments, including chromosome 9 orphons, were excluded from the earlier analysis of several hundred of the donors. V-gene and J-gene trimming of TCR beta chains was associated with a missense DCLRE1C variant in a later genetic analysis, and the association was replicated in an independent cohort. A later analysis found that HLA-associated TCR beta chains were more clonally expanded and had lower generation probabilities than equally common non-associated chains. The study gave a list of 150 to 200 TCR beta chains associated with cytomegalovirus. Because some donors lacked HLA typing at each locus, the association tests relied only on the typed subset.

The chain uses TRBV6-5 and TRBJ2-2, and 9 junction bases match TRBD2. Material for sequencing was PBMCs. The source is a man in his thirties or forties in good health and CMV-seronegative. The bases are TGTGCCAGCCTACCTAGCGGGGAGAACACCGGGGAGCTGTTTTTT. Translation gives CASLPSGENTGELFF.